This record covers a single TCR beta chain. Original methodology: Researchers report that nucleated cell counts were estimated from reference gene primer amplification. Profiling relied on immunoSEQ multiplex PCR, and the TCRdb table lists in-frame clones only, not all of them. D and trimming come from the DNA, and the V and J calls and clone size come from that table. This table holds about 130,000 clones, roughly 80% found once. This CDR3 is 13 amino acids long. Trimming left V 10 bases short and J 1 base short, with 13 bases between. Germline values: CDR1 SNHLY, CDR2 FYNNEI. These data originate in a study of blood T cell repertoires in COVID-19. In the study overall: Acute and convalescent COVID-19 samples came from the United States, Italy and Spain. Sample material is recorded as cDNA or gDNA derived from T cells, B-cell-depleted T cells, or PBMCs.

The J gene is TRBJ1-1, the V gene TRBV2; the D gene is possibly TRBD1 (5 bases). Sequencing input: peripheral blood. The clonotype comes from a woman older than 75 with acute or convalescent COVID-19. CDR3: CATYQGPNTEAFF. The CDR3 region has the DNA TGTGCCACCTATCAGGGCCCGAACACTGAAGCTTTCTTT. The full variable domain, its missing parts supplied by reference TRBV2 and TRBJ1-1, is EPEVTQTPSHQVTQMGQEVILRCVPISNHLYFYWYRQILGQKVEFLVSFYNNEISEKSEIFDDQFSVERPDGSNFTLKIRSTKLEDSAMYFCATYQGPNTEAFFGQGTRLTVV.